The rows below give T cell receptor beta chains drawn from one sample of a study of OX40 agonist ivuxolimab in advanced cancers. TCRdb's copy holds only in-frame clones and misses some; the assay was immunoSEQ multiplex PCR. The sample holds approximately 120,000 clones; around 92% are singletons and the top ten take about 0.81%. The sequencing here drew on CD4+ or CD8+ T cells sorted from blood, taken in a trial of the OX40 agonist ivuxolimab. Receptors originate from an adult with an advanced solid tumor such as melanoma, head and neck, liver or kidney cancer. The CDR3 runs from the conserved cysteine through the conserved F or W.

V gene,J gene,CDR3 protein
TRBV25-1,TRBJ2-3,CASSDYTYLEFTDTQYF
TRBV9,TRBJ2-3,CASSVGDYSADTQYF
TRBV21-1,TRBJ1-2,CASTWGLIYGYTF
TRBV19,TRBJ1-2,CASTSLAPSGNYGYTF
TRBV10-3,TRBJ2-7,CASSLQGQGSDEQYF
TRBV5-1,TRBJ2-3,CASSLTWTGGRTDTQYF
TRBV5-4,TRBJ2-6,CASSLADLPTDVLTF
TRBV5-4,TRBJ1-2,CASSPRLPRPDGYTF
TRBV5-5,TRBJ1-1,CASSFQGEGTEAFF
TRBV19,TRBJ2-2,CASTLTSFEGTGELFF
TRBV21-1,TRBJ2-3,CASSSPGTSGADTQYF
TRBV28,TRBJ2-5,CASSFGRRETQYF
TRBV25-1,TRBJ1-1,CASSELGSINEAFF
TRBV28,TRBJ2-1,CASSLLSDRGYNEQFF
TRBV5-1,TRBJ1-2,CASSLEEGARGYTF
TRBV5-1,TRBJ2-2,CASNLGAGPGELFF
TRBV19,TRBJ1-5,CASREGYQPQHF
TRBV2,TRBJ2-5,CASLGLAGEETQYF
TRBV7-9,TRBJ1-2,CASTWDLTGGSYGYTF
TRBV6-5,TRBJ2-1,CASSYSDRVRYNEQFF
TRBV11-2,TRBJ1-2,CASSLVGGWNYGYTF
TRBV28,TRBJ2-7,CASSSGARGEQYF